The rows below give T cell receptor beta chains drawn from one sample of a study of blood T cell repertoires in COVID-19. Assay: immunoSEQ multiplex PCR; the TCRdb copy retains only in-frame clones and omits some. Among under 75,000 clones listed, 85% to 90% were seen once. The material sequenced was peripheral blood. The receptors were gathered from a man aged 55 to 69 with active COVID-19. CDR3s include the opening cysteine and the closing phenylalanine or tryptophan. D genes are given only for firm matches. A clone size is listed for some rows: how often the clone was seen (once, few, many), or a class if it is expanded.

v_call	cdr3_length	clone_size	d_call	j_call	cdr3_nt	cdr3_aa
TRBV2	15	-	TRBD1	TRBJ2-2	TGTGCCAGCATGGCGCGGACAGGGCTCACCGGGGAGCTGTTTTTT	CASMARTGLTGELFF
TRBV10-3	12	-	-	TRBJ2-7	TGTGCCACCAGGACAGATGCCTACGAGCAGTACTTC	CATRTDAYEQYF
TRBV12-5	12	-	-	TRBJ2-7	TGTGCTAGTGGTTCTGACTTCTACGAGCAGTACTTC	CASGSDFYEQYF
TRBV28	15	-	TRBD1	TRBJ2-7	TGTGCCAGCAGTTTAGCCGGACAGGGGAGGGACGAGCAGTACTTC	CASSLAGQGRDEQYF
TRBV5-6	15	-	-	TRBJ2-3	TGTGCCAGCAGCTTGAAGGCAGGGTACACAGATACGCAGTATTTT	CASSLKAGYTDTQYF
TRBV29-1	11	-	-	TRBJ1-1	TGCAGCGTTGAAGGTAGAGTCATGGCTTTCTTT	CSVEGRVMAFF
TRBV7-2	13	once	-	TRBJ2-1	TGTGCCAGCAGCACGAACAGGTTGGGTGAGCAGTTCTTC	CASSTNRLGEQFF
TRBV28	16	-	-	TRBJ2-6	TGTGCCAGCAGTGCCCTCGGGTTCTCTGGGGCCAACGTCCTGACTTTC	CASSALGFSGANVLTF
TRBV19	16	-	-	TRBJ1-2	TGTGCCAGTAGTATAAATTTTGGAACAGGGCACTATGGCTACACCTTC	CASSINFGTGHYGYTF
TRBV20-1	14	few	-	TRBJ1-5	TGCAGTGCTAGTCTTGGCCGGGGAGATCAGCCCCAGCATTTT	CSASLGRGDQPQHF
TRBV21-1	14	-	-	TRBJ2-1	TGTGCCAGCAGCCCTCTCCACAGGGTTGATGAGCAGTTCTTC	CASSPLHRVDEQFF
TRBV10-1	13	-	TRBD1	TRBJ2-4	TGCGCCAGCAGGGACAGGGTGAGGTACATTCAGTACTTC	CASRDRVRYIQYF
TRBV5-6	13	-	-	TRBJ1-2	TGTGCCAGCAGCTTGGTCGACAGTTATGGCTACACCTTC	CASSLVDSYGYTF
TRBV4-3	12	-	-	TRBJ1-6	TGCGCCAGCAGCCAAGAGGGCAGACCCCTCCACTTT	CASSQEGRPLHF
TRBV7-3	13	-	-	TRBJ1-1	TGTGCCAGCAGCTGGACAGCGAACACTGAAGCTTTCTTT	CASSWTANTEAFF
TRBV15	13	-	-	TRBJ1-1	TGTGCCACCAGCAGAGGTAAGAGCTTTGAAGCTTTCTTT	CATSRGKSFEAFF
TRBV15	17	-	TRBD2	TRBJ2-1	TGTGCCACCAGCAGAGATGCAGGCGGGAGCTCCTACAATGAGCAGTTCTTC	CATSRDAGGSSYNEQFF
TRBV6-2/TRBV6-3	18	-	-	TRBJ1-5	TGTGCCAGCAGTTACTTTGGGGCAGGTACTCTTAGCAATCAGCCCCAGCATTTT	CASSYFGAGTLSNQPQHF
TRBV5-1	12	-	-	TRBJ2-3	TGCGCCAGCAGCCCTTTCACAGATACGCAGTATTTT	CASSPFTDTQYF
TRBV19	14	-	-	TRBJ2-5	TGTGCCAGTAGTATTCAGGGAGGTGGAGAGACCCAGTACTTC	CASSIQGGGETQYF
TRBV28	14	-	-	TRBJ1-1	TGTGCCAGCCGCTACACCACGCGGGGCGCTGAAGCTTTCTTT	CASRYTTRGAEAFF
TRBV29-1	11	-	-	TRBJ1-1	TGCAGCGTTGGTGGAGGGACTGAAGCTTTCTTT	CSVGGGTEAFF
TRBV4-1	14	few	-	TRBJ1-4	TGCGCCAGCAGCCATGGCCTGGCTAATGAAAAACTGTTTTTT	CASSHGLANEKLFF
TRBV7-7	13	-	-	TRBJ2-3	TGTGCTAGCAGCCAACAGGGCGTAGATACGCAGTATTTT	CASSQQGVDTQYF
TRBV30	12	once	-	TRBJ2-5	TGTGCCTGGAGTACTCTCCAAGAGACCCAGTACTTC	CAWSTLQETQYF
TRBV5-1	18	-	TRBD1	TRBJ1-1	TGCGCCAGCAGCTCCTTCGGGACAGGGGCAGGCGTCAGCACTGAAGCTTTCTTT	CASSSFGTGAGVSTEAFF
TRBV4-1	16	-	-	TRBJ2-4	TGCGCCAGCAGCCAACCCCCTTTACAGGGCGGAAACATTCAGTACTTC	CASSQPPLQGGNIQYF
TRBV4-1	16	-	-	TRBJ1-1	TGCGCCAGCAGCCAAGCGCGTTTCAGGGTGCCAACTGAAGCTTTCTTT	CASSQARFRVPTEAFF
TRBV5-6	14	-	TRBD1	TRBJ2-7	TGTGCCAGCAACCTGGACAGGGTAAGTTTCGAGCAGTACTTC	CASNLDRVSFEQYF
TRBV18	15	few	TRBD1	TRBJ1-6	TGTGCCAGCTCGACCGGGACAGGGCTTAATTCACCCCTCCACTTT	CASSTGTGLNSPLHF
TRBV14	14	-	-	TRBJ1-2	TGTGCCAGCAGCCGCCAGGGGTTGGGCTATGGCTACACCTTC	CASSRQGLGYGYTF
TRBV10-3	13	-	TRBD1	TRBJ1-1	TGTGCCACAAAGGGACAGGGTGGGACTGAAGCTTTCTTT	CATKGQGGTEAFF
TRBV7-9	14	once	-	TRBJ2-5	TGTGCCAGCAGCTCCGTGGTAGTGGTGGAGACCCAGTACTTC	CASSSVVVVETQYF
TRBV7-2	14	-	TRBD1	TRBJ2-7	TGTGCCAGCAGCTTTAAACCGGGACAGTACGAGCAGTACTTC	CASSFKPGQYEQYF
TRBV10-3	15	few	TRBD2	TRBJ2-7	TGTGCCATCAAGGAGGGACTAGCGGGGGGGTCCGCGCAGTACTTC	CAIKEGLAGGSAQYF
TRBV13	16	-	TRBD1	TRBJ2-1	TGTGCCAGCAGCTTAGGGACGGGACAGTCTTACAATGAGCAGTTCTTC	CASSLGTGQSYNEQFF
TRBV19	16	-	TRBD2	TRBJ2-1	TGTGCCAGTACTCGAACCGGACTAGCGGGAAACAATGAGCAGTTCTTC	CASTRTGLAGNNEQFF
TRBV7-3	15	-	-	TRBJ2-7	TGTGCCAGCAGCTTTAGCTGGCAGAGCTCCTACGAGCAGTACTTC	CASSFSWQSSYEQYF
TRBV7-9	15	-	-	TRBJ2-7	TGTGCCAGCAGCGGGGGACGGCAGGGGAGCTACGAGCAGTACTTC	CASSGGRQGSYEQYF
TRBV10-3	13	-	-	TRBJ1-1	TGTGCCATCAGTGAGTCGTCTTCGGGTGGAGCTTTCTTT	CAISESSSGGAFF
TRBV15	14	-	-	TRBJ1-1	TGTGCCACCAGCAGAGGACAGAAGAACACTGAAGCTTTCTTT	CATSRGQKNTEAFF
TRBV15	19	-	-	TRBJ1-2	TGTGCCACCAGCGGAGAACTTTCGGGTCCCATAGGATATACCTATGGCTACACCTTC	CATSGELSGPIGYTYGYTF
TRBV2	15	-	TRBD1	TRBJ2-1	TGTGCCAGCACCGTAGACAGGGGCACCTACAATGAGCAGTTCTTC	CASTVDRGTYNEQFF
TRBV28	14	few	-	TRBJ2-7	TGTGCCAGCGGCCGCGACAGGGACTTTTACGAGCAGTACTTC	CASGRDRDFYEQYF
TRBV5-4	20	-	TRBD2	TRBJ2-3	TGTGCCAGCAGCTCCCTCGGGAGGCTAGCGGGGGGGACTGGGAGAGATACGCAGTATTTT	CASSSLGRLAGGTGRDTQYF
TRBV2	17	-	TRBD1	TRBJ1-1	TGTGCCAGCAGTGGACAGGGTCTGATACGGCGGAACACTGAAGCTTTCTTT	CASSGQGLIRRNTEAFF